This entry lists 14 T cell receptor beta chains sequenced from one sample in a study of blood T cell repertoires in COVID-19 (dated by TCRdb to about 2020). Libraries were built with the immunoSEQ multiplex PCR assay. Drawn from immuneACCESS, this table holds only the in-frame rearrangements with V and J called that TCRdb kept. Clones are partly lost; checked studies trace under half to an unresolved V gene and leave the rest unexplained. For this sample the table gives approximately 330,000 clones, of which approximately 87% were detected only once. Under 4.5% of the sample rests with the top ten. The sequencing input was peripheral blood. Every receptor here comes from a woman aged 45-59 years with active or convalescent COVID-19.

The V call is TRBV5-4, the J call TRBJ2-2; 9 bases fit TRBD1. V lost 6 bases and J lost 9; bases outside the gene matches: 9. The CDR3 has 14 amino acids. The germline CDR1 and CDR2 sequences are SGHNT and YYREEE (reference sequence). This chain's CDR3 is CASTTGQGTRELFF. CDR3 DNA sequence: TGTGCCAGCACCACCGGACAGGGGACCAGGGAGCTGTTTTTT.

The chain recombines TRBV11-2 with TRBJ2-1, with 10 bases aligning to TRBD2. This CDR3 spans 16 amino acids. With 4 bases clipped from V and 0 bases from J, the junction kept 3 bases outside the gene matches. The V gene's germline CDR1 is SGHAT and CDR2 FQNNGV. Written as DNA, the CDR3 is TGTGCCAGCAGCTACGTAGCGGGAGGCTCCTACAATGAGCAGTTCTTC. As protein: CASSYVAGGSYNEQFF.

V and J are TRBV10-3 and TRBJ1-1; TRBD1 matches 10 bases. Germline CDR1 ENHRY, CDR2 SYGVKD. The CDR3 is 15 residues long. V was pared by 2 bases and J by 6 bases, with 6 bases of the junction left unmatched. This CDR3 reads CAISESRDRGSEAFF. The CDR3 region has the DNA TGTGCCATCAGTGAGAGTCGGGACAGGGGTTCTGAAGCTTTCTTT.

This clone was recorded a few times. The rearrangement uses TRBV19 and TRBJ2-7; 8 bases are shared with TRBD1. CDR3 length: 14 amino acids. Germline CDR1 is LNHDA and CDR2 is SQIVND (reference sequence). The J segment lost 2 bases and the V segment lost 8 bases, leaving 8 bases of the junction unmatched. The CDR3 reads CASARGDRTYEQYF. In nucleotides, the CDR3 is TGTGCCAGTGCGCGTGGGGACAGGACCTACGAGCAGTACTTC. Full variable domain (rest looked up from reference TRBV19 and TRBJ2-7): DGGITQSPKYLFRKEGQNVTLSCEQNLNHDAMYWYRQDPGQGLRLIYYSQIVNDFQKGDIAEGYSVSREKKESFPLTVTSAQKNPTAFYLCASARGDRTYEQYFGPGTRLTVT.

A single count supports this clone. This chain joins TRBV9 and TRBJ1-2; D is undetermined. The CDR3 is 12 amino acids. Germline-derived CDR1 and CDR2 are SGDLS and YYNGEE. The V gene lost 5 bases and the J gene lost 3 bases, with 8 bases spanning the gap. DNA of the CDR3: TGTGCCAGCAGTACGGGATACTATGGCTACACCTTC. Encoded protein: CASSTGYYGYTF.

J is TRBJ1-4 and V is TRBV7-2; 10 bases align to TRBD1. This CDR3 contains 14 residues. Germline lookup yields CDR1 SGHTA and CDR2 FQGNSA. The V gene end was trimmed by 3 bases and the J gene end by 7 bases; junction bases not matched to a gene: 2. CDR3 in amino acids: CASSLGQGLEKLFF. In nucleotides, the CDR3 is TGTGCCAGCAGCTTGGGACAGGGGCTTGAAAAACTGTTTTTT.

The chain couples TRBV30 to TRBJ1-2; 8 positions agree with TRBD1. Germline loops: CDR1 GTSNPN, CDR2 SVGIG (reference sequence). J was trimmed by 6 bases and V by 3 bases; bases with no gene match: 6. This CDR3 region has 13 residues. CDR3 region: CAWSTGTGDGYTF. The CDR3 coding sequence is TGTGCCTGGAGCACCGGGACAGGAGATGGCTACACCTTC. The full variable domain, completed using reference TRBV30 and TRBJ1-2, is SQTIHQWPATLVQPVGSPLSLECTVEGTSNPNLYWYRQAAGRGLQLLFYSVGIGQISSEVPQNLSASRPQDRQFILSSKKLLLSDSGFYLCAWSTGTGDGYTFGSGTRLTVV.

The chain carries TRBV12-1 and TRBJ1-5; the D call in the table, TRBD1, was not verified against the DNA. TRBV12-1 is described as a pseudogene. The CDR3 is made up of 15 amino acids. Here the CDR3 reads CASSFGPDTGWPQHF. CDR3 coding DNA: TGTGCCAGCAGCTTTGGTCCGGACACTGGTTGGCCCCAGCATTTT.

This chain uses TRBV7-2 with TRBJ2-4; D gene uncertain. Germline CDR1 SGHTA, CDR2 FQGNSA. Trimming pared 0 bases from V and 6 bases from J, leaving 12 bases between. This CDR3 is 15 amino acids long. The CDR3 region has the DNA TGTGCCAGCAGCTTAGCGCGTCAATCTGCAAACATTCAGTACTTC. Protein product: CASSLARQSANIQYF.

CDR3 region: CASSLDRNYEQYF. CDR3 nucleotides: TGTGCCAGCAGCTTGGACAGGAATTACGAGCAGTACTTC. The V and J genes are TRBV11-2 and TRBJ2-7, with 7 bases that match TRBD1. The V and J ends lost 3 bases and 4 bases, in that order; junction bases with no gene match: 3. The CDR3 sequence is 13 residues long. Germline assignment: CDR1 SGHAT and CDR2 FQNNGV. The full variable domain, in which reference TRBV11-2 and TRBJ2-7 provide the parts outside the CDR3, is EAGVAQSPRYKIIEKRQSVAFWCNPISGHATLYWYQQILGQGPKLLIQFQNNGVVDDSQLPKDRFSAERLKGVDSTLKIQPAKLEDSAVYLCASSLDRNYEQYFGPGTRLTVT.

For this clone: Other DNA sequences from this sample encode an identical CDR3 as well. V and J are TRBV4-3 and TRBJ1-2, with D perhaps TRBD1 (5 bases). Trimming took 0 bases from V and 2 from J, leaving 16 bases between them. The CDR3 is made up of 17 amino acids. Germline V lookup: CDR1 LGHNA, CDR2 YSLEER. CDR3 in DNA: TGCGCCAGCAGCCAAGATGTCCCGGGACTGGGGAACTATGGCTACACCTTC. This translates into CASSQDVPGLGNYGYTF.

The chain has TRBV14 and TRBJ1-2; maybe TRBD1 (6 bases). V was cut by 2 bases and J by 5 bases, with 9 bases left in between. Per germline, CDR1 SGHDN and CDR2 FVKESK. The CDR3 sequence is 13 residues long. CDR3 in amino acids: CASSQQGRYGYTF. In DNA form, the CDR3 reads TGTGCCAGCAGCCAACAGGGGAGATATGGCTACACCTTC.

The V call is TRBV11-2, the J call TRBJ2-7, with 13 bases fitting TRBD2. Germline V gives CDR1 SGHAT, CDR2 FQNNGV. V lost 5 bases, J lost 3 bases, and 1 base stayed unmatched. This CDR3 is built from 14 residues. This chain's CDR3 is CASSRLAGGYEQYF. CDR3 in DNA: TGTGCCAGCAGCAGACTAGCGGGGGGCTACGAGCAGTACTTC.

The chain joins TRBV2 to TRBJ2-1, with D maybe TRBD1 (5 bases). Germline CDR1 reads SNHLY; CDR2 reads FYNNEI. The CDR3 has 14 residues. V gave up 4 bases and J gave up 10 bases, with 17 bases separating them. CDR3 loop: CASSVLRQGGEQFF. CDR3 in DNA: TGTGCCAGCAGTGTATTGCGGCAGGGCGGAGAGCAGTTCTTC.